This T cell receptor beta chain comes out of a study of blood T cell repertoires in COVID-19. Study-wide context: The United States, Italy and Spain were the sources of the acute and convalescent COVID-19 samples. The analysed material was cDNA or gDNA that came from T cells, B-cell-depleted T cells, or PBMCs.

Participant-given clinical history determined each cohort assignment. The ends were cut back, 4 bases at V and 6 bases at J, with 10 bases in the middle. The CDR3 has 12 residues. Germline V gene lookup returns CDR1 LNHDA and CDR2 SQIVND (reference sequence). Some clones are missing from TCRdb's copy, which holds only in-frame ones; the method was immunoSEQ multiplex PCR. The sample lists around 230,000 clones; more than 75% were seen once. The sequence came from a woman aged 40-49 years with acute COVID-19. The chain employs TRBV19 and TRBJ2-7, with D perhaps matching TRBD2 (5 bases). Sequenced: PBMCs or T cells enriched from blood (not recorded which). In DNA, the CDR3 is TGTGCCAGTAGTAATAGAGGAGGCGAGCAGTACTTC. It encodes CASSNRGGEQYF.